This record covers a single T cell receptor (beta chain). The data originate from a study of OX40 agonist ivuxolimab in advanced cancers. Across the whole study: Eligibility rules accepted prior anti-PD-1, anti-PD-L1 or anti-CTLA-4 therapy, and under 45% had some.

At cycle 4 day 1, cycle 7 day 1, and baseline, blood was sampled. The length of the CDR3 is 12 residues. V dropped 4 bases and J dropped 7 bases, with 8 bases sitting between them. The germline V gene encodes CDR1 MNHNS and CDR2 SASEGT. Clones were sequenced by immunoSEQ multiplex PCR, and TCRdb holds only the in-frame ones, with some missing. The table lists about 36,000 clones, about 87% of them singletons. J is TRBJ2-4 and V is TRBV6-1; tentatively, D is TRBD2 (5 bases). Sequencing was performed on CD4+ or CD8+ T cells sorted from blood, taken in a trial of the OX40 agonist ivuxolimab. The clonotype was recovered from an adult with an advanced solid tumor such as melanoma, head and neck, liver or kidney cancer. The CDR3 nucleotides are TGTGCCAGCAGTGTTGGGGAGAACATTCAGTACTTC. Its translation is CASSVGENIQYF.